This TCR beta chain was found in a study of cytomegalovirus exposure and HLA in healthy donors. This clone was recorded once. This PCR relied on a set of 60 Vbeta primers and 13 Jbeta primers. Assay: immunoSEQ multiplex PCR; the TCRdb copy retains only in-frame clones and omits some. The profile covers about 89,000 clones, with about 80% appearing a single time and approximately 4% taken by the ten largest. The CDR3 sequence is 16 residues long. With 2 bases removed from V and 5 bases from J, the gap between germline ends came to 18 bases. Looked up from germline, CDR1 is SNHLY and CDR2 is FYNNEI. This TCR came from a female donor in good health and CMV-seropositive. This sequence joins TRBV2 and TRBJ2-5; tentatively, D is TRBD2 (7 bases). Sequencing used PBMCs. In DNA form, the CDR3 reads TGTGCCAGCAGTGAAATCGGCGGGGGCGACGGGGAGACCCAGTACTTC. Translated: CASSEIGGGDGETQYF.